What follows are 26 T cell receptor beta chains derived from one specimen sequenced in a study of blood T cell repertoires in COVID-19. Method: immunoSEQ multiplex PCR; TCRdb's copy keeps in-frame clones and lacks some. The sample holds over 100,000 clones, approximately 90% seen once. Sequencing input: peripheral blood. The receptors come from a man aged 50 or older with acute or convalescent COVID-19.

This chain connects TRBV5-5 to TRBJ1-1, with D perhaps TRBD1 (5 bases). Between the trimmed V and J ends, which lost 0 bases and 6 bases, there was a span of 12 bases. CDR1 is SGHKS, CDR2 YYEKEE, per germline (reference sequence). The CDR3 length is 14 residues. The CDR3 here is CASSLERGRAEAFF. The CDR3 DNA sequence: TGTGCCAGCAGCTTGGAGCGGGGACGCGCTGAAGCTTTCTTT.

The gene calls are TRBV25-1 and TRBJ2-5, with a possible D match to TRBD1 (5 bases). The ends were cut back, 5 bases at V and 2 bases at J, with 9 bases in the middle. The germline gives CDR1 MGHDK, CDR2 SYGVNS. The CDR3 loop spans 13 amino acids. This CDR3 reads CASSRPGQETQYF. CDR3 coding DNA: TGTGCCAGCAGTCGACCAGGGCAAGAGACCCAGTACTTC.

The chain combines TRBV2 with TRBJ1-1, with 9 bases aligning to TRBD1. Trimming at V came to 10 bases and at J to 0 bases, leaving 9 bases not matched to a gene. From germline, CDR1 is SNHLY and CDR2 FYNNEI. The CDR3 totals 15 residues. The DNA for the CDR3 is TGTGCCACACAAGGAGGACAGGGGATGAACACTGAAGCTTTCTTT. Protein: CATQGGQGMNTEAFF.

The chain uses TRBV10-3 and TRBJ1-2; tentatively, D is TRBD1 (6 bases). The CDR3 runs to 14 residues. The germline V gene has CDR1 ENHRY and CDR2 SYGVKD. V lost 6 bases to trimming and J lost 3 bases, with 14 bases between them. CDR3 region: CAISGRQAYYGYTF. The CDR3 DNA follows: TGTGCCATCAGCGGAAGACAGGCGTACTATGGCTACACCTTC.

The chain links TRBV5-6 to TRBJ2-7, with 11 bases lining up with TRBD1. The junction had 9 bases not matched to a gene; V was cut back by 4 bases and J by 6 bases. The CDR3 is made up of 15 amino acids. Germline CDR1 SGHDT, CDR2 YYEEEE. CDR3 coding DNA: TGTGCCAGCAGCCTCTTGGGACAGGGGGAATTCGAGCAGTACTTC. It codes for CASSLLGQGEFEQYF. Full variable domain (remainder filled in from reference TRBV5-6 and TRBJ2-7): DAGVTQSPTHLIKTRGQQVTLRCSPKSGHDTVSWYQQALGQGPQFIFQYYEEEERQRGNFPDRFSGHQFPNYSSELNVNALLLGDSALYLCASSLLGQGEFEQYFGPGTRLTVT.

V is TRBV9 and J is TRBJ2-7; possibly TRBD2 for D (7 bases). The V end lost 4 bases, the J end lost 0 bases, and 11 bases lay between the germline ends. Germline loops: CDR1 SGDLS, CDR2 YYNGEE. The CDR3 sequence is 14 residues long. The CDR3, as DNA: TGTGCCAGCAGCCCAGCGGGACACTCCTACGAGCAGTACTTC. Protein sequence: CASSPAGHSYEQYF. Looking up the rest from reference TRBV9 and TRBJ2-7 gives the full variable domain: DSGVTQTPKHLITATGQRVTLRCSPRSGDLSVYWYQQSLDQGLQFLIQYYNGEERAKGNILERFSAQQFPDLHSELNLSSLELGDSALYFCASSPAGHSYEQYFGPGTRLTVT.

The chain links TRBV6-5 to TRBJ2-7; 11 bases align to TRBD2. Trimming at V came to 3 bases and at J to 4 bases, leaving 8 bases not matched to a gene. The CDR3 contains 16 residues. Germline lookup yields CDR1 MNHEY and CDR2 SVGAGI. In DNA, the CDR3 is TGTGCCAGCAGTTATAGTAGCGGGAGGGGTAATTACGAGCAGTACTTC. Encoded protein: CASSYSSGRGNYEQYF.

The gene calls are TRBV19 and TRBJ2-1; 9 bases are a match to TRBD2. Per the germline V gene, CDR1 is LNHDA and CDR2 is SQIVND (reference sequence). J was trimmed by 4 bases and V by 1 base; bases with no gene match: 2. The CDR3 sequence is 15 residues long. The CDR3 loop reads CASSIGLAEYNEQFF. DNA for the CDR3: TGTGCCAGTAGTATAGGACTAGCGGAGTACAATGAGCAGTTCTTC. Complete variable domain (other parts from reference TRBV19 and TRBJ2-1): DGGITQSPKYLFRKEGQNVTLSCEQNLNHDAMYWYRQDPGQGLRLIYYSQIVNDFQKGDIAEGYSVSREKKESFPLTVTSAQKNPTAFYLCASSIGLAEYNEQFFGPGTRLTVL.

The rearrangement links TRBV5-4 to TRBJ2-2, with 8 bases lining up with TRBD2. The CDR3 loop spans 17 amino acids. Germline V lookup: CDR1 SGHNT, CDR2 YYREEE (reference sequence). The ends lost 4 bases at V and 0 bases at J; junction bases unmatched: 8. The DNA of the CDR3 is TGTGCCAGCAGCCGGGGGGGATCAGGACCGAACACCGGGGAGCTGTTTTTT. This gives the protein CASSRGGSGPNTGELFF.

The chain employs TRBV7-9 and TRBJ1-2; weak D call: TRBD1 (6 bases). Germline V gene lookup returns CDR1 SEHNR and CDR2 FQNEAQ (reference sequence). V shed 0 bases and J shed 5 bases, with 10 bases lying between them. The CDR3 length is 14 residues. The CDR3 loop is CASSLAGAEYGYTF. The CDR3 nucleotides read TGTGCCAGCAGCTTAGCGGGGGCGGAGTATGGCTACACCTTC.

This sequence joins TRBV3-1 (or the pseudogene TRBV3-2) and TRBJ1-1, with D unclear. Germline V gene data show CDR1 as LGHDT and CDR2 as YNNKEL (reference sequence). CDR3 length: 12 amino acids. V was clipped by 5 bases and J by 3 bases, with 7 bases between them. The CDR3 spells CASSYADTEAFF. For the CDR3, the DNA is TGTGCCAGCAGCTACGCGGACACTGAAGCTTTCTTT.

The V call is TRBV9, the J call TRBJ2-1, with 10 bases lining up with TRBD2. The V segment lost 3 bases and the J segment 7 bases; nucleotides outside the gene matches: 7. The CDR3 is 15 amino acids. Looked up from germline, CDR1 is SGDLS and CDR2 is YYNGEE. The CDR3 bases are TGTGCCAGCAGCGCGCCGGGACTAGCGTCTAATGAGCAGTTCTTC. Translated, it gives CASSAPGLASNEQFF.

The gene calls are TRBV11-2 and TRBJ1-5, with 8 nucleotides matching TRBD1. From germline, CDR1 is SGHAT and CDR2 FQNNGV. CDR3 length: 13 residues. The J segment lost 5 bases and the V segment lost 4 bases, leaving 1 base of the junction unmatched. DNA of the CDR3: TGTGCCAGCAGCTCGGACAGGGATCAGCCCCAGCATTTT. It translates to CASSSDRDQPQHF.

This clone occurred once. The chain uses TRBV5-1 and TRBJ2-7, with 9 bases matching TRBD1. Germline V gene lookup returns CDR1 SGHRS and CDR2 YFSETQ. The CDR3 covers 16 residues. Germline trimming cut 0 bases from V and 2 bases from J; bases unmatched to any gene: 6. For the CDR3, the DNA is TGCGCCAGCAGCTTGGCGGCGGGACAGGGAGCCTACGAGCAGTACTTC. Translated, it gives CASSLAAGQGAYEQYF.

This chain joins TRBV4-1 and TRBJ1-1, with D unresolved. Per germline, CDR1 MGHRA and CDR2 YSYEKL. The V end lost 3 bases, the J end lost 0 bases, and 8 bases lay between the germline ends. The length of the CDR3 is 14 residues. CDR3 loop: CASSHRSMNTEAFF. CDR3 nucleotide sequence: TGCGCCAGCAGCCATCGGTCTATGAACACTGAAGCTTTCTTT.

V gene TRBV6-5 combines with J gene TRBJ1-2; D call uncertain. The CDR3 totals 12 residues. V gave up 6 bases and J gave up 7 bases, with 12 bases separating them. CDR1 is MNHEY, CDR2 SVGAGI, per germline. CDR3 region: CASSEGGLGYTF. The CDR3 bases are TGTGCCAGCAGCGAGGGTGGGCTTGGCTACACCTTC.

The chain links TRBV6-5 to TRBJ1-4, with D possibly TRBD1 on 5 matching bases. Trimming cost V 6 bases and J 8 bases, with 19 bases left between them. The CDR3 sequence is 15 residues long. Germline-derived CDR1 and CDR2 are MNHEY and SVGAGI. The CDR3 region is CASRLFLGGTEKLFF. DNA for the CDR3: TGTGCCAGCAGACTCTTTTTGGGGGGTACGGAAAAACTGTTTTTT.

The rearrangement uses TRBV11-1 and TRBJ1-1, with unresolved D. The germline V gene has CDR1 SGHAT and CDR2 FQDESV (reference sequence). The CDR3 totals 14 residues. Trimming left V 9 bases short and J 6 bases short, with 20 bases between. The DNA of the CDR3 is TGTGCCAGTTCTAGAAGGAGGACGGTGGCTGAAGCTTTCTTT. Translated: CASSRRRTVAEAFF.

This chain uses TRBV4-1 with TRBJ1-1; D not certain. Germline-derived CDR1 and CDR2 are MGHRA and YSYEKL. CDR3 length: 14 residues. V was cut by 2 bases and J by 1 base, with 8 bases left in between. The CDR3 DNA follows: TGCGCCAGCAGCCAACCTACAGAGAACACTGAAGCTTTCTTT. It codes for CASSQPTENTEAFF.

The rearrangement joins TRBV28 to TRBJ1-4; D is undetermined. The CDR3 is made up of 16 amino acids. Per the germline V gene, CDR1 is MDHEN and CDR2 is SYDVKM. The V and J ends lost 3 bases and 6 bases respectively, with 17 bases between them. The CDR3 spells CASSFNRRKEYEKLFF. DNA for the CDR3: TGTGCCAGCAGTTTCAATAGGAGAAAGGAGTATGAAAAACTGTTTTTT. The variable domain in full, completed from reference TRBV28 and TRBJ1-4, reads DVKVTQSSRYLVKRTGEKVFLECVQDMDHENMFWYRQDPGLGLRLIYFSYDVKMKEKGDIPEGYSVSREKKERFSLILESASTNQTSMYLCASSFNRRKEYEKLFFGSGTQLSVL.

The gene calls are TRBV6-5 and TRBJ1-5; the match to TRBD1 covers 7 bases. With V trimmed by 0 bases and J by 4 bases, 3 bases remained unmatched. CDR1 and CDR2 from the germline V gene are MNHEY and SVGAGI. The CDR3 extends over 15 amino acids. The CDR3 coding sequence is TGTGCCAGCAGTTACTCCGGGACAGCAAATCAGCCCCAGCATTTT. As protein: CASSYSGTANQPQHF.

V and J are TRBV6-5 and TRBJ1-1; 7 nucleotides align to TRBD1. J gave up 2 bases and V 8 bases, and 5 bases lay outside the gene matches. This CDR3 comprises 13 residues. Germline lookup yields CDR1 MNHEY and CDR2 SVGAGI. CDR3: CASSDRSNTEAFF. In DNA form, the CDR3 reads TGTGCCAGCTCGGACAGGTCTAACACTGAAGCTTTCTTT.

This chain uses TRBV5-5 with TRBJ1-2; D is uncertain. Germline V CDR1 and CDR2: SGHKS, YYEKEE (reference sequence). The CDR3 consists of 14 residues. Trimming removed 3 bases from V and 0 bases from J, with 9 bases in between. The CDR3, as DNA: TGTGCCAGCAGCTCTGGAGTAGCTAACTATGGCTACACCTTC. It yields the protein CASSSGVANYGYTF.

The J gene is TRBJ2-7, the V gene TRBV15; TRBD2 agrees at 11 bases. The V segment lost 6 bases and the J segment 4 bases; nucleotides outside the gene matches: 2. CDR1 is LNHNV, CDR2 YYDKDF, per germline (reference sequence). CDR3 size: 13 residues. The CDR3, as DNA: TGTGCCACCAGAACTAGCGGGAGTTACGAGCAGTACTTC. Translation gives CATRTSGSYEQYF.

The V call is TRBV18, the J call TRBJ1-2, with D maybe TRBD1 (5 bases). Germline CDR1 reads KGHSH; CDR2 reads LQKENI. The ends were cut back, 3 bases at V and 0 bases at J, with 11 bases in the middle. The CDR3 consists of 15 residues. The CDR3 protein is CASSPLDTSNYGYTF. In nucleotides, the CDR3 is TGTGCCAGCTCACCCTTGGACACTTCTAACTATGGCTACACCTTC. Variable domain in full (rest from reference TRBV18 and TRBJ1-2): NAGVMQNPRHLVRRRGQEARLRCSPMKGHSHVYWYRQLPEEGLKFMVYLQKENIIDESGMPKERFSAEFPKEGPSILRIQQVVRGDSAAYFCASSPLDTSNYGYTFGSGTRLTVV.

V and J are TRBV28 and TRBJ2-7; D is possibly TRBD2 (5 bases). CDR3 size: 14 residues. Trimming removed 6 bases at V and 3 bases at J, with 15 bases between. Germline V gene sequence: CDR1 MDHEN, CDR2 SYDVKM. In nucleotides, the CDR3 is TGTGCCAGCAGCACTATCCCCGGGATCTACGAGCAGTACTTC. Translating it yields CASSTIPGIYEQYF.